The 15 T cell receptor beta chains reported below all come from one sample, sequenced in a study of T-cell memory formation after mild COVID-19. Using its own MiXCR run on the 5' RACE reads, TCRdb lists one record per CDR3 protein. The sample lists roughly 550,000 distinct CDR3 sequences, over 20% occurring once. Sequenced sample: PBMCs or a T cell subset sorted from them (not recorded which). The origin of the receptors is an adult woman who had mild COVID-19 (a few samples of this study predate the infection). Cell type and time point are not known.

Only a few counts were recorded for this clonotype. In DNA form, the CDR3 reads TGTGCCAGCAGCTTTCCGGGACAGGGGCCAGATACGCAGTATTTT. Translating it yields CASSFPGQGPDTQYF. The rearrangement joins TRBV7-3 to TRBJ2-3; 10 nucleotides line up with TRBD1. Per germline, CDR1 SGHTA and CDR2 FQGTGA. With V trimmed by 3 bases and J by 4 bases, 4 bases remained unmatched. The CDR3 covers 15 residues.

This clonotype appeared many times. The V gene is TRBV11-2, the J gene TRBJ2-2; 11 bases are shared with TRBD2. J lost 5 bases, V lost 4 bases, and 6 bases had no gene match. The CDR3 extends over 16 amino acids. Germline CDR1 reads SGHAT; CDR2 reads FQNNGV. The CDR3 region is CASSSSGGLRTGELFF. Written as DNA, the CDR3 is TGTGCCAGCAGCTCTAGCGGGGGGCTCCGAACCGGGGAGCTGTTTTTT.

CDR3: CATSRALGTTADTDTQYF. The CDR3 DNA sequence: TGTGCCACCAGCAGAGCCTTGGGGACTACGGCCGACACAGATACGCAGTATTTT. The rearrangement joins TRBV15 to TRBJ2-3; 7 positions match TRBD2. The CDR3 is 18 residues long. V was clipped by 1 base and J by 2 bases; unmatched bases: 12. CDR1 and CDR2 from the germline V gene are LNHNV and YYDKDF (reference sequence).

J is TRBJ2-3 and V is TRBV10-3; 15 nucleotides line up with TRBD2. CDR3 length: 19 residues. The V gene's germline CDR1 is ENHRY and CDR2 SYGVKD. The V segment lost 5 bases and the J segment 3 bases; nucleotides outside the gene matches: 12. CDR3 loop: CAISRRGLAGGYGTDTQYF. DNA of the CDR3: TGTGCCATCAGTCGTCGGGGACTAGCGGGAGGATATGGGACAGATACGCAGTATTTT.

This clonotype was counted many times. The J gene is TRBJ2-3, the V gene TRBV7-2, with D maybe TRBD2 (7 bases). V dropped 2 bases and J dropped 1 base, with 16 bases sitting between them. From germline, CDR1 is SGHTA and CDR2 FQGNSA. This CDR3 is built from 17 residues. CDR3 bases: TGTGCCAGCAGCTTAAGGGGGGGCGGGGCTGGCACAGATACGCAGTATTTT. It codes for CASSLRGGGAGTDTQYF.

This sequence joins TRBV6-5 and TRBJ1-2; 8 bases are shared with TRBD1. Per germline, CDR1 MNHEY and CDR2 SVGAGI. Trimming at V came to 2 bases and at J to 5 bases, leaving 10 bases not matched to a gene. The CDR3 totals 16 residues. For the CDR3, the DNA is TGTGCCAGCAGTTACATCGGGACAGGTTTCGAGTATGGCTACACCTTC. This encodes CASSYIGTGFEYGYTF.

This clonotype was observed a handful of times. The chain uses TRBV5-5 and TRBJ2-3; TRBD2 aligns across 13 bases. This CDR3 comprises 17 residues. Unmatched junction bases numbered 9, after V lost 2 bases and J lost 6 bases. Looked up from germline, CDR1 is SGHKS and CDR2 is YYEKEE (reference sequence). The CDR3 is CASSLVGLAGVQDTQYF. The CDR3 nucleotides are TGTGCCAGCAGCTTAGTCGGACTAGCGGGAGTTCAGGATACGCAGTATTTT.

This clonotype was observed a few times. J is TRBJ2-7 and V is TRBV18, with 8 bases matching TRBD1. J lost 4 bases, V lost 5 bases, and 7 bases had no gene match. Germline V gene data show CDR1 as KGHSH and CDR2 as LQKENI. The length of the CDR3 is 14 residues. The chain's CDR3 is CASSAGTGLYEQYF. The CDR3 region has the DNA TGTGCCAGCTCAGCCGGGACAGGACTTTACGAGCAGTACTTC.

The chain couples TRBV6-6 to TRBJ2-3; 13 bases map to TRBD2. This CDR3 spans 17 amino acids. Per germline, CDR1 MNHNY and CDR2 SVGAGI (reference sequence). Trimming took 4 bases from V and 6 from J; bases not matched to a gene: 10. The CDR3 reads CASSFPGLAGTEDTQYF. CDR3 coding DNA: TGTGCCAGCAGTTTCCCGGGACTAGCGGGGACCGAGGATACGCAGTATTTT.

The chain couples TRBV7-6 to TRBJ2-3, with no clear D. CDR3 length: 11 amino acids. Deletions cut 5 bases from V and 7 bases from J, with 7 bases between. Germline values: CDR1 SGHVS, CDR2 FNYEAQ. DNA for the CDR3: TGTGCCAGCAGCGAACGCTATACGCAGTATTTT. Amino acids: CASSERYTQYF.

The table lists this clonotype with a few counts. This chain joins TRBV11-2 and TRBJ1-1; the D is unclear. CDR1 is SGHAT and CDR2 is FQNNGV in the germline V gene. The CDR3 sequence is 12 residues long. Trimming removed 8 bases at V and 5 bases at J, with 12 bases between. Here the CDR3 DNA reads TGTGCCAGCTCCACGCAGGTTACTGAAGCTTTCTTT. Its translation: CASSTQVTEAFF.

The rearrangement links TRBV7-8 to TRBJ2-2; D may correspond to TRBD1 or TRBD2 (5 bases each). The V end lost 5 bases, the J end lost 6 bases, and 13 bases lay between the germline ends. Germline V gene sequence: CDR1 SGHVS, CDR2 FQNEAQ. This CDR3 has 14 residues. The CDR3 DNA sequence: TGTGCCAGCAGCACCTGGGACCGGTCCGGGGAGCTGTTTTTT. Residues: CASSTWDRSGELFF.

This rearrangement joins TRBV7-2 to TRBJ1-6; D remains unclear. V lost 1 base to trimming and J lost 7 bases, with 11 bases between them. CDR3 size: 15 residues. CDR1 SGHTA and CDR2 FQGNSA come from the germline V gene. CDR3 in DNA: TGTGCCAGCAGCTTAGATGCTATGGGAAATTCACCCCTCCACTTT. This translates into CASSLDAMGNSPLHF.

This clonotype was recorded a few times. Here the CDR3 DNA reads TGTGCCAGCAGCCAAGGGGACGGAGCCTACGAGCAGTACTTC. Translated: CASSQGDGAYEQYF. The rearrangement links TRBV4-2 to TRBJ2-7; D may match TRBD1 or TRBD2 (5 bases each). The CDR3 is 14 amino acids. Germline V lookup: CDR1 LGHNA, CDR2 YNFKEQ. V was pared by 1 base and J by 2 bases, with 9 bases between.

A few counts support this clonotype. The chain employs TRBV6-1 and TRBJ1-2; 8 bases fit TRBD1. The CDR3 sequence is 15 residues long. With V trimmed by 5 bases and J by 4 bases, 9 bases remained unmatched. Germline CDR1 reads MNHNS; CDR2 reads SASEGT. Written as DNA, the CDR3 is TGTGCCAGCAGTAGAGATTTACAGGGGGGCTATGGCTACACCTTC. Its protein product is CASSRDLQGGYGYTF.